Listed below are T cell receptor beta chains from one sample, sequenced in a study of glioma-infiltrating T cells. TCRdb reprocessed the multiplex PCR reads via MiXCR and lists one record per CDR3 protein. Among approximately 10,000 distinct CDR3 sequences listed, approximately 60% were seen once. The sample comprised glioma tissue, nonneoplastic brain tissue, or PBMCs (not recorded which). The receptors were sampled from a human donor with low-grade glioma or glioblastoma, undergoing nonglioma brain surgery, or in good health (not recorded which). Each CDR3 is given with its conserved first and last residue. Size is omitted from some rows. Given values are once, few, many or a class for expanded clones.

cdr3_aa v_call clone_size cdr3_length
CASSYGTGGEDTKYF TRBV6-2/TRBV6-3 - 15
CSAKGGQSYGYTF TRBV20-1 - 13
CASSLRGTGNTIYF TRBV27 large 14
CASSPLGDGYTF TRBV18 medium-sized 12
CASSERAGGRDTQYF TRBV6-4 - 15
CAGSLVTGVTGELFF TRBV5-1 few 15
CACHTFMNTEAFF TRBV30 - 13
CSVEGIGETEAFF TRBV29-1 many 13
CASSFYICSAIRTLQETQYF TRBV4-2 - 20
CASSFLDYKLTYTLYF TRBV7-2 once 16
CASSLDADGQETKYF TRBV11-2 - 15
CASRGDANGEQFF TRBV5-1 many 13
CASSLEANYGYTF TRBV12-3/TRBV12-4 - 13
CSLTGLAGADTQYF TRBV29-1 many 14
CASSLSVYSGGLNEQFF TRBV27 large 17
CASGGGGNNEQYF TRBV6-1 - 13
CASSRRGTPDYEQYF TRBV4-1 - 15
CASSEGVLAGYETQYF TRBV2 - 16
CSSLGVSQETQYF TRBV20-1 - 13
CASMQNTEDFF TRBV19 - 11
CSARDQQAGITYEQYF TRBV20-1 medium-sized 16
CASRRTGVNHQPQHF TRBV28 - 15
CSVEWTGAHEQYF TRBV29-1 - 13
CACSPTTDLSGTEAFF TRBV18 - 16
CASSQDLRVPQFF TRBV14 medium-sized 13
CASSERAGGPDKQYF TRBV6-4 - 15
CASSDGRGTDTQYF TRBV25-1 large 14
CASSPLRNTEAFF TRBV5-5 many 13
CARRYSSPNSGNTIYF TRBV6-2/TRBV6-3 - 16
CASRTPRTGGYEQYF TRBV6-1 medium-sized 15
CASTGTSRDTQYF TRBV19 medium-sized 13
CASSDTGTGDSPLHF TRBV25-1 - 15
CASSETPGQDIFWGANVLTF TRBV2 - 20
CIAPWGFQETQYF TRBV20-1 - 13
CASSIGGDSYEQYF TRBV19 many 14
CASSLEGRLSYQETQYF TRBV7-2 many 17
CSARDGLAGGRNEQFF TRBV20-1 - 16
CATSRSGTSLKNEQFF TRBV15 medium-sized 16
CASSIVGAETQYF TRBV19 many 13
CASNRGRTEAFF TRBV6-5 - 12
CASSLYAGRSYEQYF TRBV7-2 many 15
CASSQWVKGGTEAFF TRBV3-1 many 15
CASSRGNHPQYF TRBV2 - 12
CASSQRGRVQNEQFF TRBV18 - 15
CASSPTGRRGYTF TRBV28 - 13
CSISPTMLFLTGELFF TRBV19 - 16
CASTKRWGSSNQPQHF TRBV19 - 16
CASNPRNRDEQYF TRBV5-8 many 13
CASSRGQGKPQHF TRBV19 - 13
CAIIAQGSGVNEQFF TRBV28 few 15